Sequencing of this T cell receptor (beta chain) was carried out in a study of CD8 T cells in Susac syndrome. The RNA, about 0.5 to 1 ug, was put through reverse transcription using random hexamers. By means of immunoSEQ multiplex PCR, TCR beta CDR3 spanning 54 Vbeta and 13 Jbeta underwent amplification. MiXCR, run by TCRdb on the immunoSEQ multiplex PCR reads, gives a single entry per CDR3 protein. The sample has roughly 80,000 distinct CDR3 sequences; around 94% are singletons. This clonotype was sampled from a human donor in good health. Sequencing was done on a sample of CD8+ T cells from PBMCs.

For the CDR3, the DNA is TGTGCCAGCAGTTTATTACCCCGAAATCAGCCCCAGCATTTT. This gives the protein CASSLLPRNQPQHF. This chain links TRBV28 with TRBJ1-5; D gene unclear. The CDR3 is made up of 14 amino acids. V was shortened by 1 base and J by 4 bases, with 8 bases between the two germline ends. Per germline, CDR1 MDHEN and CDR2 SYDVKM. Looking up the rest from reference TRBV28 and TRBJ1-5 gives the full variable domain: DVKVTQSSRYLVKRTGEKVFLECVQDMDHENMFWYRQDPGLGLRLIYFSYDVKMKEKGDIPEGYSVSREKKERFSLILESASTNQTSMYLCASSLLPRNQPQHFGDGTRLSIL.